This T cell receptor (beta chain) was retrieved from a study of blood T cells in healthy people across ages. Study results and limitations: Any changes in expanded clonotypes were possibly confounded, as donor CMV status remained unknown.

Of note for this clonotype: The antigen is undetermined.

CDR3 length equals 14 residues. The J segment lost 4 bases and the V segment lost 7 bases, leaving 6 bases of the junction unmatched. Germline CDR1 reads MNHEY; CDR2 reads SMNVEV (reference sequence). The second PCR ran roughly 6 to 11 cycles with a sample-barcoded 5' primer and J-beta primers. A single record per CDR3 protein comes from TCRdb applying MiXCR to the 5' RACE reads. The repertoire holds 950,000 to 1,200,000 distinct CDR3 sequences, with around two fifths as singletons. No fewer than 5.5 micrograms of total RNA were isolated from every sample. Sequenced sample: blood. The V and J genes are TRBV27 and TRBJ2-3; 9 nucleotides agree with TRBD2. The source is a man between 18 and 29 years old in good health. The DNA for the CDR3 is TGTGCCAGCAAGCTAGCGGGGTTTTCAGATACGCAGTATTTT. The encoded protein is CASKLAGFSDTQYF.